These 27 T cell receptor beta chains share one sample of origin, sequenced in a study of beta chain features in type 1 diabetes. Study-level findings and limits: Shortening of TCRB CDR3s, moderate but significant, appeared in all four CD4+ subsets of Type 1 diabetes patients.

For these TCRs, the target antigens are not known. Sequenced material consisted of expressed TCRB transcripts (all of the isolated RNA was reverse transcribed). Only in-frame clones appear in the TCRdb table, and some are missing; sequencing was by immunoSEQ multiplex PCR. This sample has about 180,000 clones, with 7.5% to 8.5% found just once. The sample comprised central memory CD4+ T cells from blood. These receptors were taken from a man between 18 and 35 years old with type 1 diabetes.

This rearrangement joins TRBV11-2 to TRBJ1-6; D is uncertain. The CDR3 runs 12 residues. Trimming removed 1 base from V and 10 bases from J, with 5 bases in between. Looked up from germline, CDR1 is SGHAT and CDR2 is FQNNGV. CDR3 sequence: CASSLAQSPLHF. The CDR3, as DNA: TGTGCCAGCAGCTTAGCTCAGTCACCCCTCCACTTT. Looking up the rest from reference TRBV11-2 and TRBJ1-6 gives the full variable domain: EAGVAQSPRYKIIEKRQSVAFWCNPISGHATLYWYQQILGQGPKLLIQFQNNGVVDDSQLPKDRFSAERLKGVDSTLKIQPAKLEDSAVYLCASSLAQSPLHFGNGTRLTVT.

V gene TRBV29-1 combines with J gene TRBJ2-5, with TRBD2 matching over 12 bases. Germline values: CDR1 SQVTM, CDR2 ANQGSEA. This CDR3 has 16 amino acids. V trimming: 7 bases; J trimming: 5 bases; junction bases outside the gene matches: 14. CDR3 amino acids: CSGLTSGGITSETQYF. The DNA for the CDR3 is TGCAGCGGACTAACTAGCGGGGGGATAACTTCGGAGACCCAGTACTTC.

V usage is TRBV4-3 and J usage is TRBJ2-3; D is ambiguous. V lost 0 bases and J lost 4, with 8 bases in between. The germline V gene has CDR1 LGHNA and CDR2 YSLEER. The CDR3 loop spans 14 amino acids. CDR3 nucleotide sequence: TGCGCCAGCAGCCAAGATCACACGTCAGATACGCAGTATTTT. This codes for CASSQDHTSDTQYF.

This rearrangement joins TRBV19 to TRBJ1-1; perhaps TRBD1 as D (5 bases). Trimming left V 6 bases short and J 3 bases short, with 14 bases between. The CDR3 is 14 residues long. The germline V gene encodes CDR1 LNHDA and CDR2 SQIVND (reference sequence). For the CDR3, the DNA is TGTGCCAGTAGGAGAATCCCGGGGGACACTGAAGCTTTCTTT. Its translation: CASRRIPGDTEAFF. Combining the CDR3 with reference TRBV19 and TRBJ1-1 gives the whole variable domain DGGITQSPKYLFRKEGQNVTLSCEQNLNHDAMYWYRQDPGQGLRLIYYSQIVNDFQKGDIAEGYSVSREKKESFPLTVTSAQKNPTAFYLCASRRIPGDTEAFFGQGTRLTVV.

CDR3 in DNA: TGTGCCAGCAGCGTAGTCGGAGGGATGGCCGGGGAGCTGTTTTTT. Encoded protein: CASSVVGGMAGELFF. The rearrangement uses TRBV9 and TRBJ2-2; D might be TRBD2 (6 bases). The CDR3 totals 15 residues. Germline-derived CDR1 and CDR2 are SGDLS and YYNGEE. Trimming shortened V by 0 bases and J by 6 bases, and 12 bases separated the two germline ends.

The genes are TRBV20-1 and TRBJ2-3, with TRBD2 matching over 7 bases. The germline gives CDR1 DFQATT, CDR2 SNEGSKA (reference sequence). V was clipped by 5 bases and J by 12 bases; unmatched bases: 5. The CDR3 extends over 10 amino acids. CDR3 in DNA: TGCAGTGCTGGGCGGGAGATTCAGTATTTT. It yields the protein CSAGREIQYF.

CDR3 in amino acids: CASSYGLHLHF. The CDR3 region has the DNA TGTGCCAGCAGTTATGGCCTTCACCTCCACTTT. The chain has TRBV6-6 and TRBJ1-6, with D unresolved. Trimming cost V 3 bases and J 15 bases, with 9 bases left between them. The V gene's germline CDR1 is MNHNY and CDR2 SVGAGI (reference sequence). The length of the CDR3 is 11 residues.

The DNA for the CDR3 is TGTGCCAGCAGCCAATTGTCGGGGGACGAGACCCAGTACTTC. Translated: CASSQLSGDETQYF. The rearrangement uses TRBV14 and TRBJ2-5; maybe TRBD2 (6 bases). V lost 2 bases, J lost 5 bases, and 12 bases lay in between. The CDR3 loop spans 14 amino acids. Per germline, CDR1 SGHDN and CDR2 FVKESK.

This clone has just a few counts. The CDR3 protein is CASSFYSKNIQYF. The CDR3 DNA reads as TGTGCCAGCAGTTTTTACAGCAAAAACATTCAGTACTTC. This chain links TRBV28 with TRBJ2-4; no reliable D call. The germline V and J ends were trimmed by 3 bases and 3 bases, with 6 bases remaining between them. The CDR3 runs 13 residues. Germline CDR1 reads MDHEN; CDR2 reads SYDVKM.

J is TRBJ1-2 and V is TRBV21-1; the table's D call, TRBD1, was not checked against the DNA. TRBV21-1 is classified as a pseudogene. The CDR3 runs 14 residues. The CDR3 spells CASSYSSHNYGYTF. Here the CDR3 DNA reads TGTGCCAGCAGCTACAGTAGTCATAACTATGGCTACACCTTC.

The rearrangement uses TRBV13 and TRBJ1-1; TRBD1 might be the D (5 bases). The germline V gene encodes CDR1 PRHDT and CDR2 FYEKMQ (reference sequence). Between the trimmed V and J ends, which lost 4 bases and 3 bases, there was a span of 15 bases. The CDR3 length is 15 residues. CDR3: CASSSSGRADTEAFF. The CDR3 nucleotides are TGTGCCAGCAGCTCTAGTGGCAGGGCGGACACTGAAGCTTTCTTT.

This clone was detected only a few times. This specimen includes other DNA sequences encoding the same CDR3. This chain connects TRBV7-9 to TRBJ1-5, with TRBD1 matching 9 bases. V shed 5 bases, J shed 4 bases, and the junction held 9 bases outside the gene matches. This CDR3 contains 16 residues. From germline, CDR1 is SEHNR and CDR2 FQNEAQ (reference sequence). The CDR3 DNA sequence: TGTGCCAGCAGCCGCACAGGGGGCGCGGGGAATCAGCCCCAGCATTTT. Encoded protein: CASSRTGGAGNQPQHF. Supplemented by reference TRBV7-9 and TRBJ1-5, the full variable domain reads DTGVSQNPRHKITKRGQNVTFRCDPISEHNRLYWYRQTLGQGPEFLTYFQNEAQLEKSRLLSDRFSAERPKGSFSTLEIQRTEQGDSAMYLCASSRTGGAGNQPQHFGDGTRLSIL.

This clone was counted only a few times. The chain is built from TRBV18 and TRBJ1-1, with a weak D call TRBD1 (6 bases). Trimming pared 3 bases from V and 3 bases from J, leaving 14 bases between. CDR1 and CDR2 (germline): KGHSH, LQKENI. The CDR3 sequence is 15 residues long. In nucleotides, the CDR3 is TGTGCCAGCTCACCCACATCAGGGGCGGACACTGAAGCTTTCTTT. Its translation: CASSPTSGADTEAFF.

The chain has TRBV30 and TRBJ1-1; TRBD1 matches 8 bases. The CDR3 sequence is 15 residues long. Germline CDR1 GTSNPN, CDR2 SVGIG (reference sequence). With 0 bases clipped from V and 0 bases from J, the junction kept 3 bases outside the gene matches. The chain's CDR3 is CAWSVGQGMNTEAFF. The CDR3 DNA follows: TGTGCCTGGAGTGTCGGACAGGGTATGAACACTGAAGCTTTCTTT.

With regard to this clone: This CDR3 is also generated by other DNA sequences in the sample. V and J are TRBV5-4 and TRBJ2-1; the match to TRBD2 covers 10 bases. With V trimmed by 2 bases and J by 6 bases, 5 bases remained unmatched. Germline V gene data show CDR1 as SGHNT and CDR2 as YYREEE (reference sequence). CDR3 length: 15 residues. CDR3: CASSFRLAGVNEQFF. As DNA, the CDR3 is TGTGCCAGCAGCTTCCGGCTAGCGGGGGTCAATGAGCAGTTCTTC.

This clone was picked up a small number of times. The rearrangement uses TRBV2 and TRBJ2-5, with TRBD2 matching 10 bases. Germline V gene data show CDR1 as SNHLY and CDR2 as FYNNEI. The J segment lost 4 bases and the V segment lost 2 bases, leaving 4 bases of the junction unmatched. This CDR3 is 15 amino acids long. As DNA, the CDR3 is TGTGCCAGCAGTGAACAATCTAGCGGGAGAGAGACCCAGTACTTC. Protein: CASSEQSSGRETQYF.

The chain carries TRBV19 and TRBJ1-4, with 7 bases matching TRBD1. J gave up 3 bases and V 6 bases, and 7 bases lay outside the gene matches. Germline loops: CDR1 LNHDA, CDR2 SQIVND (reference sequence). The CDR3 is made up of 15 amino acids. CDR3 protein: CASRAPGTANEKLFF. The CDR3 bases are TGTGCCAGTAGAGCCCCCGGGACAGCTAATGAAAAACTGTTTTTT.

This clone appeared a few times. V gene TRBV11-3 combines with J gene TRBJ2-1; D remains unclear. V was shortened by 5 bases and J by 1 base, with 9 bases between the two germline ends. The length of the CDR3 is 14 residues. Germline CDR1 SGHNT, CDR2 YENEEA. The CDR3 DNA follows: TGTGCCAGCAGCCCCCAGATATCCTACAATGAGCAGTTCTTC. This translates into CASSPQISYNEQFF.

This sequence joins TRBV10-3 and TRBJ2-5, with 8 bases identical to TRBD1. Germline V gene sequence: CDR1 ENHRY, CDR2 SYGVKD. The CDR3 contains 14 residues. V dropped 6 bases and J dropped 4; count of bases not matched to a gene: 7. The CDR3 loop reads CAIRAQDRGETQYF. CDR3 coding DNA: TGTGCCATCAGGGCCCAAGACAGGGGAGAGACCCAGTACTTC.

This clone was seen many times. The chain joins TRBV5-1 to TRBJ2-1; D gene ambiguous. Per germline, CDR1 SGHRS and CDR2 YFSETQ. V was trimmed by 2 bases and J by 7 bases, leaving 7 bases between them. This CDR3 is 12 amino acids long. CDR3 region: CASSLELNEQFF. CDR3 nucleotides: TGCGCCAGCAGCTTAGAACTTAATGAGCAGTTCTTC. The complete variable domain, with remaining parts taken from reference TRBV5-1 and TRBJ2-1, reads KAGVTQTPRYLIKTRGQQVTLSCSPISGHRSVSWYQQTPGQGLQFLFEYFSETQRNKGNFPGRFSGRQFSNSRSEMNVSTLELGDSALYLCASSLELNEQFFGPGTRLTVL.

This clone has just a few counts. The rearrangement uses TRBV7-6 and TRBJ2-1, with TRBD1 matching over 7 bases. Trimming at V came to 5 bases and at J to 3 bases, leaving 10 bases not matched to a gene. Looked up from germline, CDR1 is SGHVS and CDR2 is FNYEAQ. The CDR3 is 16 amino acids. CDR3 protein: CASSRFTGTDYNEQFF. CDR3 DNA: TGTGCCAGCAGCCGTTTTACCGGGACAGACTACAATGAGCAGTTCTTC. The full variable domain, its missing parts supplied by reference TRBV7-6 and TRBJ2-1, is GAGVSQSPRYKVTKRGQDVALRCDPISGHVSLYWYRQALGQGPEFLTYFNYEAQQDKSGLPNDRFSAERPEGSISTLTIQRTEQRDSAMYRCASSRFTGTDYNEQFFGPGTRLTVL.

This clone was seen a handful of times. The rearrangement joins TRBV19 to TRBJ1-1; D not resolved. The germline V gene encodes CDR1 LNHDA and CDR2 SQIVND (reference sequence). The CDR3 consists of 13 residues. V was pared by 3 bases and J by 1 base, with 6 bases between. CDR3 amino acids: CASSMAANTEAFF. In DNA, the CDR3 is TGTGCCAGTAGTATGGCGGCGAACACTGAAGCTTTCTTT.

This clone came up a few times. The sample carries other DNA sequences with the same CDR3. This chain links TRBV7-9 with TRBJ2-2; a weak D match, TRBD2 (5 bases). The germline V gene encodes CDR1 SEHNR and CDR2 FQNEAQ (reference sequence). CDR3 length equals 14 residues. V was clipped by 3 bases and J by 0 bases, with 5 bases between them. The CDR3 DNA reads as TGTGCCAGCAGCTTGGGAGCGAACACCGGGGAGCTGTTTTTT. Translating gives CASSLGANTGELFF.

This clone has a handful of counts. V and J are TRBV7-2 and TRBJ2-7; possibly TRBD1 for D (6 bases). Trimming removed 5 bases from V and 9 bases from J, with 17 bases in between. Germline CDR1 and CDR2: SGHTA and FQGNSA. The CDR3 spans 13 residues. The CDR3 region is CASSGLQGAWQYF. In nucleotides, the CDR3 is TGTGCCAGCAGCGGGCTACAGGGAGCCTGGCAGTACTTC.

In this sample, this clone turned up a few times. The rearrangement uses TRBV29-1 and TRBJ2-7; D is possibly TRBD2 (5 bases). The CDR3 is 12 residues long. The V gene's germline CDR1 is SQVTM and CDR2 ANQGSEA. Trimming removed 1 base at V and 7 bases at J, with 11 bases between. As DNA, the CDR3 is TGCAGCGTTGAAGCGGGGTTTAGGGAGCAGTACTTC. Residues: CSVEAGFREQYF.

This clone showed up just a few times. The CDR3 sequence is CASSAAEAFF. The DNA of the CDR3 is TGTGCCAGCAGTGCGGCTGAAGCTTTCTTT. This chain links TRBV2 with TRBJ1-1; D is undetermined. The germline CDR1 and CDR2 sequences are SNHLY and FYNNEI. The CDR3 length is 10 residues. Deletions cut 4 bases from V and 6 bases from J, with 3 bases between.

There are a few counts of this clone. The DNA of the CDR3 is TGTGCCTGGAGTAAGGGCAGGGGGTGGACCGGGGAGCTGTTTTTT. Its protein is CAWSKGRGWTGELFF. The J gene is TRBJ2-2, the V gene TRBV30; the match to TRBD1 covers 7 bases. Germline lookup yields CDR1 GTSNPN and CDR2 SVGIG (reference sequence). CDR3 length equals 15 residues. V shed 2 bases and J 5 bases; nucleotides not matched to a gene: 8.